These 29 T cell receptor beta chains were all obtained from the same sample, sequenced in a study of T-cell memory formation after mild COVID-19. MiXCR was run by TCRdb on the 5' RACE reads, yielding one entry per CDR3 protein. The sample shows 300,000 or so distinct CDR3 sequences, more than 15% of them seen only once. Sequenced sample: PBMCs or a T cell subset sorted from them (not recorded which). Every receptor here comes from a man aged 18 to 29 who had mild COVID-19 (a few samples of this study predate the infection). Cell type and time point are not known.

This CDR3 reads CATSDFLGTSGGLSSYNEQFF. The CDR3 DNA reads as TGTGCCACCAGTGATTTTTTGGGGACTAGCGGGGGCCTCAGCTCCTACAATGAGCAGTTCTTC. The chain recombines TRBV24-1 with TRBJ2-1, with TRBD2 matching over 14 bases. The CDR3 spans 21 residues. CDR1 and CDR2 from the germline V gene are KGHDR and SFDVKD. The V segment lost 1 base and the J segment 0 bases; nucleotides outside the gene matches: 10.

This clonotype has a handful of counts. This chain joins TRBV3-1 and TRBJ2-3; D perhaps matches TRBD2 (5 bases). The ends were cut back, 0 bases at V and 6 bases at J, with 25 bases in the middle. Germline CDR1 LGHDT, CDR2 YNNKEL (reference sequence). The CDR3 has 19 amino acids. CDR3 sequence reads: CASSQEGAASGWGTDTQYF. Here the CDR3 DNA reads TGTGCCAGCAGCCAAGAAGGCGCGGCGAGCGGATGGGGTACGGATACGCAGTATTTT.

The rearrangement links TRBV7-2 to TRBJ1-1; 8 positions match TRBD1. The junction had 10 bases not matched to a gene; V was cut back by 5 bases and J by 5 bases. This CDR3 is built from 15 residues. Germline V gives CDR1 SGHTA, CDR2 FQGNSA. The CDR3 region has the DNA TGTGCCAGCAGCCCGGGACAGGTACAACAGACTGAAGCTTTCTTT. Translated, it gives CASSPGQVQQTEAFF.

The chain has TRBV4-3 and TRBJ2-1; the match to TRBD2 covers 10 bases. The CDR3 has 16 residues. Germline V gene sequence: CDR1 LGHNA, CDR2 YSLEER. The ends lost 4 bases at V and 4 bases at J; junction bases unmatched: 7. DNA for the CDR3: TGCGCCAGCAGCCGGGTAGCGGGGGGCTTATACAATGAGCAGTTCTTC. Amino acid sequence: CASSRVAGGLYNEQFF.

CDR3 nucleotide sequence: TGCGCCAGCAGCTTGGAGGTTTTGTCTGAGCAGTTCTTC. Translation: CASSLEVLSEQFF. This rearrangement joins TRBV5-1 to TRBJ2-1; D uncertain. The CDR3 is 13 residues long. V was shortened by 0 bases and J by 9 bases, with 10 bases between the two germline ends. Germline CDR1 reads SGHRS; CDR2 reads YFSETQ.

The chain links TRBV4-1 to TRBJ1-1; 8 positions agree with TRBD1. In germline, CDR1 is MGHRA, CDR2 YSYEKL. Trimming removed 4 bases from V and 1 base from J; junction bases left unmatched: 5. The CDR3 runs to 15 residues. The CDR3: CASSPRGPANTEAFF. DNA for the CDR3: TGCGCCAGCAGCCCCAGGGGGCCCGCGAACACTGAAGCTTTCTTT.

This clonotype appeared many times. The chain joins TRBV7-2 to TRBJ2-1; 13 positions agree with TRBD2. The germline V gene has CDR1 SGHTA and CDR2 FQGNSA. CDR3 length equals 17 residues. Germline trimming cut 5 bases from V and 4 bases from J; bases unmatched to any gene: 8. The CDR3 region is CASSLNPTSGGYNEQFF. The DNA of the CDR3 is TGTGCCAGCAGCCTGAATCCGACTAGCGGGGGGTACAATGAGCAGTTCTTC. The full variable domain, completed using reference TRBV7-2 and TRBJ2-1, is GAGVSQSPSNKVTEKGKDVELRCDPISGHTALYWYRQSLGQGLEFLIYFQGNSAPDKSGLPSDRFSAERTGGSVSTLTIQRTQQEDSAVYLCASSLNPTSGGYNEQFFGPGTRLTVL.

This clonotype turned up a few times. The chain is built from TRBV15 and TRBJ2-7, with TRBD1 as a possible D gene (6 bases). This CDR3 comprises 15 residues. Trimming took off 0 bases at V and 1 base at J, with 10 bases between the two ends. Germline V gene lookup returns CDR1 LNHNV and CDR2 YYDKDF (reference sequence). CDR3 coding DNA: TGTGCCACCAGCAGAGATAGCAGGGGTTCCTACGAGCAGTACGTC. It is translated as CATSRDSRGSYEQYV.

In this sample, this clonotype turned up many times. V is TRBV6-5 and J is TRBJ1-3; 8 nucleotides line up with TRBD1. V was clipped by 6 bases and J by 2 bases; unmatched bases: 6. CDR3 length: 15 residues. Germline assignment: CDR1 MNHEY and CDR2 SVGAGI. The CDR3 coding sequence is TGTGCCAGCAGCCTCCTACAGGGGGCTGGAAACACCATATATTTT. Translated: CASSLLQGAGNTIYF.

This clonotype was recorded a few times. J is TRBJ2-3 and V is TRBV12-3 or TRBV12-4; D ambiguous. Trimming removed 0 bases from V and 0 bases from J, with 7 bases in between. CDR3 length: 15 amino acids. The DNA for the CDR3 is TGTGCCAGCAGTTTAGCGGTATCTAGCACAGATACGCAGTATTTT. Residues: CASSLAVSSTDTQYF.

V usage is TRBV5-4 and J usage is TRBJ1-2; D unresolved. Trimming pared 4 bases from V and 6 bases from J, leaving 13 bases between. CDR3 length: 13 amino acids. The germline V gene has CDR1 SGHNT and CDR2 YYREEE (reference sequence). CDR3 in amino acids: CASSPDGGDGYTF. The CDR3 DNA reads TGTGCCAGCAGCCCTGACGGTGGCGATGGCTACACCTTC. Drawing the rest from reference TRBV5-4 and TRBJ1-2, the complete variable domain is ETGVTQSPTHLIKTRGQQVTLRCSSQSGHNTVSWYQQALGQGPQFIFQYYREEENGRGNFPPRFSGLQFPNYSSELNVNALELDDSALYLCASSPDGGDGYTFGSGTRLTVV.

This clonotype was recorded only once. This chain uses TRBV19 with TRBJ2-5; possibly TRBD1 for D (6 bases). The CDR3 has 16 amino acids. Germline-derived CDR1 and CDR2 are LNHDA and SQIVND (reference sequence). Trimming pared 1 base from V and 3 bases from J, leaving 15 bases between. CDR3 nucleotide sequence: TGTGCCAGTAGTATAGGAGTTGGGGCAGGGGAAGAGACCCAGTACTTC. Translated, it gives CASSIGVGAGEETQYF.

As regards this clonotype: At one end the junction does not follow the germline gene, possibly because of a read error. J is TRBJ2-3 and V is TRBV6-2 or TRBV6-3; weak D call: TRBD2 (5 bases). Germline CDR1 and CDR2: MNHEY and SVGEGT. The CDR3 has 13 amino acids. CDR3 protein: CDSAGRETDTQYF. Here the CDR3 DNA reads TGTGACAGCGCAGGTCGGGAAACAGATACGCAGTATTTT.

The gene calls are TRBV6-5 and TRBJ2-3; 9 bases line up with TRBD2. V trimming: 2 bases; J trimming: 1 base; junction bases outside the gene matches: 4. The CDR3 extends over 16 amino acids. The germline V gene has CDR1 MNHEY and CDR2 SVGAGI. The CDR3 bases are TGTGCCAGCAGTTACGGCGGGGGGGCCGGCACAGATACGCAGTATTTT. The encoded protein is CASSYGGGAGTDTQYF.

This clonotype has more than one count but fewer than ten. The chain joins TRBV11-3 to TRBJ2-1; 9 positions agree with TRBD1. Trimming took 5 bases from V and 9 from J; bases not matched to a gene: 8. CDR1 is SGHNT, CDR2 YENEEA, per germline. This CDR3 comprises 14 residues. DNA of the CDR3: TGTGCCAGCAGCGGACAGGGGCGACGGGGTGAGCAGTTCTTC. Translating gives CASSGQGRRGEQFF.

In its sample, this clonotype was seen a few times. The rearrangement joins TRBV6-6 to TRBJ1-2, with D possibly being TRBD1 (5 bases). V was pared by 5 bases and J by 0 bases, with 13 bases between. CDR1 and CDR2 (germline): MNHNY, SVGAGI (reference sequence). This CDR3 has 15 amino acids. The CDR3 coding sequence is TGTGCCAGCAGTACCCCGGGACGGACTAACTATGGCTACACCTTC. Protein: CASSTPGRTNYGYTF.

This clonotype was detected only a few times. The genes are TRBV7-2 and TRBJ2-5; D unresolved. V lost 1 base and J 3 bases, leaving 6 bases between the germline ends. The CDR3 sequence is 13 residues long. From germline, CDR1 is SGHTA and CDR2 FQGNSA. The CDR3 loop is CASSLVGKETQYF. In DNA form, the CDR3 reads TGTGCCAGCAGCTTAGTGGGAAAAGAGACCCAGTACTTC. Looking up the rest from reference TRBV7-2 and TRBJ2-5 gives the full variable domain: GAGVSQSPSNKVTEKGKDVELRCDPISGHTALYWYRQSLGQGLEFLIYFQGNSAPDKSGLPSDRFSAERTGGSVSTLTIQRTQQEDSAVYLCASSLVGKETQYFGPGTRLLVL.

At least ten counts were recorded for this clonotype. This CDR3 reads CASSLAPVVGGAQETQYF. The CDR3 region has the DNA TGTGCCAGCAGTTTAGCCCCCGTCGTCGGGGGAGCCCAAGAGACCCAGTACTTC. The genes are TRBV28 and TRBJ2-5; TRBD2 is a possible D gene (6 bases). The CDR3 is 18 residues long. Germline CDR1 MDHEN, CDR2 SYDVKM. V lost 2 bases, J lost 1 base, and 20 bases lay in between.

This clonotype was found a few times. The J gene is TRBJ1-1, the V gene TRBV20-1; the match to TRBD1 covers 10 bases. The germline CDR1 and CDR2 sequences are DFQATT and SNEGSKA (reference sequence). The V gene end was trimmed by 1 base and the J gene end by 3 bases; junction bases not matched to a gene: 8. The CDR3 contains 16 residues. CDR3 sequence reads: CSARVTGGAVHTEAFF. The CDR3 DNA reads TGCAGTGCTAGAGTGACAGGGGGCGCCGTCCACACTGAAGCTTTCTTT.

The chain couples TRBV6-5 to TRBJ2-2; D gene ambiguous. The V gene's germline CDR1 is MNHEY and CDR2 SVGAGI. The V gene lost 4 bases and the J gene lost 1 base, with 10 bases spanning the gap. The CDR3 runs 15 residues. The CDR3 nucleotides are TGTGCCAGCAGTTCCTGGACCCTGAACACCGGGGAGCTGTTTTTT. Translation: CASSSWTLNTGELFF.

This chain uses TRBV6-2 or TRBV6-3 with TRBJ2-7; 7 bases fit TRBD1. The CDR3 contains 15 residues. The V gene's germline CDR1 is MNHEY and CDR2 SVGEGT. The junction had 9 bases not matched to a gene; V was cut back by 2 bases and J by 5 bases. For the CDR3, the DNA is TGTGCCAGCAGTTACAACAGGGGTCTCGCGGACGAGCAGTACGTC. It encodes CASSYNRGLADEQYV.

Here the CDR3 reads CATSTSTGAFTDTQYF. The CDR3 nucleotides are TGTGCCACCAGCACGTCGACAGGCGCCTTCACAGATACGCAGTATTTT. This rearrangement joins TRBV15 to TRBJ2-3; D is possibly TRBD1 (6 bases). The CDR3 spans 16 residues. Trimming left V 4 bases short and J 2 bases short, with 16 bases between. CDR1 and CDR2 from the germline V gene are LNHNV and YYDKDF (reference sequence).

CDR3 sequence reads: CASSFKITGTGYSEETQYF. The DNA of the CDR3 is TGTGCCAGCAGCTTTAAAATAACCGGGACAGGGTATTCAGAAGAGACCCAGTACTTC. The gene calls are TRBV11-2 and TRBJ2-5; the match to TRBD1 covers 9 bases. V lost 3 bases to trimming and J lost 3 bases; unmatched junction nucleotides: 17. CDR3 length: 19 residues. CDR1 and CDR2 (germline): SGHAT, FQNNGV. The full variable domain, with the rest looked up from reference TRBV11-2 and TRBJ2-5, is EAGVAQSPRYKIIEKRQSVAFWCNPISGHATLYWYQQILGQGPKLLIQFQNNGVVDDSQLPKDRFSAERLKGVDSTLKIQPAKLEDSAVYLCASSFKITGTGYSEETQYFGPGTRLLVL.

V and J are TRBV20-1 and TRBJ2-7; either TRBD1 or TRBD2 may supply D (6 bases each). CDR1 is DFQATT and CDR2 is SNEGSKA in the germline V gene (reference sequence). V lost 6 bases and J 7 bases, leaving 22 bases between the germline ends. There are 14 residues in the CDR3. DNA for the CDR3: TGCAGTGCCCTGGACAGCAGGCCCGCGGGGGAGCAGTACTTC. Translation: CSALDSRPAGEQYF.

V gene TRBV24-1 combines with J gene TRBJ2-5; 8 nucleotides agree with TRBD1. Trimming removed 5 bases from V and 0 bases from J; junction bases left unmatched: 4. Germline V gene sequence: CDR1 KGHDR, CDR2 SFDVKD. CDR3 length equals 15 residues. The CDR3 reads CATSARTGNQETQYF. CDR3 DNA sequence: TGTGCCACCAGTGCAAGGACAGGGAACCAAGAGACCCAGTACTTC.

CDR3 region: CASSARLVSEQFF. CDR3 DNA sequence: TGTGCCAGCAGCGCCAGACTAGTGTCTGAGCAGTTCTTC. The rearrangement links TRBV11-1 to TRBJ2-1; TRBD2 might be the D (6 bases). This CDR3 has 13 residues. Trimming cost V 5 bases and J 9 bases, with 14 bases left between them. Looked up from germline, CDR1 is SGHAT and CDR2 is FQDESV (reference sequence).

The V and J genes are TRBV7-6 and TRBJ2-3; D not resolved. The CDR3 contains 16 residues. V lost 0 bases to trimming and J lost 0 bases, with 10 bases between them. Germline-derived CDR1 and CDR2 are SGHVS and FNYEAQ. CDR3 coding DNA: TGTGCCAGCAGCTTAGCGTGGTCGGAGAGCACAGATACGCAGTATTTT. Amino acid sequence: CASSLAWSESTDTQYF.

The J gene is TRBJ2-7, the V gene TRBV29-1, with a tentative D call TRBD1 (6 bases). The CDR3 contains 13 residues. CDR1 is SQVTM and CDR2 is ANQGSEA in the germline V gene. Trimming cost V 2 bases and J 6 bases, with 14 bases left between them. CDR3 in DNA: TGCAGCGTTGAACTGGGGACACCCCTCGAGCAGTACTTC. Translation gives CSVELGTPLEQYF.

This chain uses TRBV18 with TRBJ2-6, with a weak D call TRBD1 (7 bases). The CDR3 covers 16 residues. Trimming removed 3 bases at V and 4 bases at J, with 13 bases between. Germline loops: CDR1 KGHSH, CDR2 LQKENI. The CDR3 region has the DNA TGTGCCAGCTCACCTCAGGGGGGTCCCGGGGCCAACGTCCTGACTTTC. It translates to CASSPQGGPGANVLTF.